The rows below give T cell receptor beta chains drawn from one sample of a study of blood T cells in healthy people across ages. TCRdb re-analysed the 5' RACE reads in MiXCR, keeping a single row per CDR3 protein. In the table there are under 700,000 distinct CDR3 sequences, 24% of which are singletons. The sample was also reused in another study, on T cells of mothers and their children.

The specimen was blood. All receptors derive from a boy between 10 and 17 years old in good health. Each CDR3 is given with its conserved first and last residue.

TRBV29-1	CSVETLRAPEQFF
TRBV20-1	CSASPGQMLNTEAFF
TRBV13	CASSLSGGEEKLFF
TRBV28	CASSYPGEHNEQFF
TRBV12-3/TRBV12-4	CASSLWGGTYNEQFF
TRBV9	CASSVGMGATDTQYF
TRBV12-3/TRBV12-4	CASSLSAHRVNTEAFF
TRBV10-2	CASSRDGLAIAHYEQYF
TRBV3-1	CASSQVSGGGPKNIQYF
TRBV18	CASSPTDYEQYF
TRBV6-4	CASSGSDHTEAFF
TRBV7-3	CASSYERGLLYNEQFF
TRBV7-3	CASSPEAGPHTGELFF
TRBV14	CASSQESNDEQFF
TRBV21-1	CASSNLGQGIKKAKNIQYF
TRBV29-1	CSVEDGGASGGDYNEQFF
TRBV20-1	CSARDARRLAGGSETQYF
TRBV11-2	CASSFRVDEQYF
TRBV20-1	CSAPRQGLETQYF
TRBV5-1	CASSQRQGPYGYTF
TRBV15	CATSRAKGETGELFF
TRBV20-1	CSARSRDGETQYF
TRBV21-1	CASGVLAKNIQYF
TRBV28	CASSLGVGGGYGYTF
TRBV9	CASSPRGFGETQYF
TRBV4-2	CASSQDPSGSGIYEQYF
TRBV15	CATSRDWAASYEQYF
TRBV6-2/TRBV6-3	CASSQGLVMSEQFF
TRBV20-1	CSATAGYNEQFF
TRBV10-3	CAISLGGAKNIQYF
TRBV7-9	CASSHRPGQGASEQYF
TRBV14	CASSQDDGDGYTF
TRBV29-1	CSVGIPEAFF
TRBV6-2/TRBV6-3	CASRASGGRNEQFF
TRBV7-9	CSSSLPGQYDYGYTF
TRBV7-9	CASSFRTQNPSNYGYTF
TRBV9	CASSATGTSGEQYF
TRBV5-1	CASSLEPGYEQYF
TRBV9	CASSVDGQGHEKLFF
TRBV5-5	CVTAPTGRIMNTEAFF
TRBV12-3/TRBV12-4	CASSSLHEQFF
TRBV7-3	CASSPTGTGRGYTF
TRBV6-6	CASRSSGSGTDTQYF
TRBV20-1	CSASYVGEAFF
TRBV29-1	CSVAIHPFTDTQYF
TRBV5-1	CASSLGGTDSTDTQYF
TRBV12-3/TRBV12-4	CASSLIDGENEKLFF
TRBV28	CASMSGQGNADTQYF
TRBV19	CASSSRNRGQQPNEKLFF
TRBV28	CASSRRLAGAGEQFF
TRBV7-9	CASSLMTGEQYF
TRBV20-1	CSASLSVNTEAFF
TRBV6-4	CASTSGGATDTQYF
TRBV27	CASRGQPGNNSPLHF
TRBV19	CASSKKGAYQPQHF
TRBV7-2	CASSIRAGVADTQYF
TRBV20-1	CSARDRAVYEQYF
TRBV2	CASSRKGTEAFF
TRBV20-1	CSARDRDRADIQYF
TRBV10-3	CAISETAGGSTDTQYF